This passage covers 24 T cell receptor beta chains from one sample sequenced in a study of beta chain features in type 1 diabetes (dated by TCRdb to 2016 to 2019). The research as a whole found: Type 1 diabetes patients showed a moderate but significant shortening of TCRB CDR3 length in all four CD4+ subsets.

No antigen is known for these receptors. Libraries were constructed by the immunoSEQ multiplex PCR assay. The entire isolated RNA was reverse transcribed using the High Capacity cDNA Reverse Transcription Kit, and thus expressed TCRB transcripts were sequenced. Imported from immuneACCESS, the table was reduced by TCRdb to in-frame sequences with V and J called. These copies leave out some clones; in studies compared against another copy, an unresolved V gene accounts for under half, and the cause of the remainder is not known. This sample comprises roughly 26,000 clones, approximately 53% of them detected only once. The biggest ten clones account for 0.3% of the sample. The sample consisted of stem cell memory CD4+ T cells from blood. The cell subset or site label of this sample denotes: stem cell-like memory CD4+ T cells. The receptors shown here come from a man aged 25 to 40 with type 1 diabetes.

In its sample, this clone was seen a few times. The chain employs TRBV6-1 and TRBJ2-7; 10 positions agree with TRBD1. This CDR3 spans 15 amino acids. Germline V lookup: CDR1 MNHNS, CDR2 SASEGT. V gave up 4 bases and J gave up 5 bases; unmatched junction bases: 8. CDR3 DNA: TGTGCCAGCAGTGCCGTCCCGGGACAGGGGAACGAGCAGTACTTC. This encodes CASSAVPGQGNEQYF.

This clone appeared once. The chain is built from TRBV5-1 and TRBJ1-2; 7 bases are a match to TRBD1. The length of the CDR3 is 15 residues. V lost 0 bases to trimming and J lost 8 bases; unmatched junction nucleotides: 10. From germline, CDR1 is SGHRS and CDR2 YFSETQ. CDR3 loop: CASSLAAGGSRGYTF. The CDR3 DNA reads as TGCGCCAGCAGCTTGGCGGCAGGGGGTTCCCGGGGCTACACCTTC.

The CDR3 loop reads CASSLNRGHEQYF. The CDR3 region has the DNA TGTGCCAGCAGCTTAAACAGGGGGCACGAGCAGTACTTC. The V and J genes are TRBV7-9 and TRBJ2-7; 9 nucleotides align to TRBD1. This CDR3 has 13 amino acids. V was pared by 2 bases and J by 5 bases, with 1 base of the junction left unmatched. The germline V gene encodes CDR1 SEHNR and CDR2 FQNEAQ (reference sequence).

This clone has just a few counts. The chain combines TRBV7-2 with TRBJ1-3; D unresolved. V shed 8 bases and J shed 0 bases, with 8 bases lying between them. The germline CDR1 and CDR2 sequences are SGHTA and FQGNSA. The length of the CDR3 is 13 residues. The CDR3 is CASGILSGNTIYF. Written as DNA, the CDR3 is TGTGCCAGCGGCATCCTCTCTGGAAACACCATATATTTT.

The chain employs TRBV4-2 and TRBJ1-2; a possible D gene is TRBD1 (5 bases). Trimming pared 4 bases from V and 8 bases from J, leaving 17 bases between. This CDR3 has 14 residues. Germline loops: CDR1 LGHNA, CDR2 YNFKEQ. CDR3 region: CASSPGTGGDGYTF. The CDR3 nucleotides read TGTGCCAGCAGCCCAGGGACCGGGGGGGACGGCTACACCTTC.

The rearrangement uses TRBV11-1 and TRBJ2-3; D remains ambiguous. CDR1 is SGHAT and CDR2 is FQDESV in the germline V gene (reference sequence). The CDR3 runs to 11 residues. Between the trimmed V and J ends, which lost 4 bases and 6 bases, there was a span of 5 bases. CDR3 bases: TGTGCCAGCAGCTCCTCGGATACGCAGTATTTT. It yields the protein CASSSSDTQYF.

The chain is built from TRBV4-1 and TRBJ1-4; 12 nucleotides match TRBD1. There are 18 residues in the CDR3. Germline CDR1 and CDR2: MGHRA and YSYEKL. With 1 base clipped from V and 8 bases from J, the junction kept 11 bases outside the gene matches. The CDR3 coding sequence is TGCGCCAGCAGCCAAGGGGACAGGGGGCGGGGGCCTTACGAAAAACTGTTTTTT. Its protein product is CASSQGDRGRGPYEKLFF.

This chain joins TRBV5-1 and TRBJ2-1; a weak D match, TRBD2 (5 bases). Trimming left V 0 bases short and J 0 bases short, with 13 bases between. The CDR3 spans 17 residues. Looked up from germline, CDR1 is SGHRS and CDR2 is YFSETQ. CDR3 DNA: TGCGCCAGCAGCTTGGGGCTAATGGCGGGCTCCTACAATGAGCAGTTCTTC. This codes for CASSLGLMAGSYNEQFF.

This clone came up a few times. The gene calls are TRBV7-9 and TRBJ2-7; D might be TRBD1 (6 bases). CDR1 and CDR2 from the germline V gene are SEHNR and FQNEAQ (reference sequence). Trimming cost V 5 bases and J 0 bases, with 11 bases left between them. The CDR3 extends over 14 amino acids. The CDR3 here is CASSTQGSSYEQYF. CDR3 sequence (DNA): TGTGCCAGCAGCACCCAGGGGAGCTCCTACGAGCAGTACTTC. The variable domain in full, with the rest retrieved from reference TRBV7-9 and TRBJ2-7, is DTGVSQNPRHKITKRGQNVTFRCDPISEHNRLYWYRQTLGQGPEFLTYFQNEAQLEKSRLLSDRFSAERPKGSFSTLEIQRTEQGDSAMYLCASSTQGSSYEQYFGPGTRLTVT.

A single count supports this clone. The chain carries TRBV2 and TRBJ1-2; no clear D. Trimming left V 2 bases short and J 7 bases short, with 8 bases between. This CDR3 is 12 amino acids long. CDR1 and CDR2 (germline): SNHLY, FYNNEI. CDR3 in DNA: TGTGCCAGCAGTGAACTTAGTCCTGGCTACACCTTC. Translation: CASSELSPGYTF.

CDR3 region: CASSLDQGQGAVEQFF. CDR3 sequence (DNA): TGTGCCAGCAGCTTAGATCAGGGGCAGGGGGCGGTTGAGCAGTTCTTC. This chain uses TRBV11-3 with TRBJ2-1; 8 nucleotides agree with TRBD1. Per germline, CDR1 SGHNT and CDR2 YENEEA. The CDR3 has 16 residues. Trimming at V came to 0 bases and at J to 9 bases, leaving 10 bases not matched to a gene.

In its sample, this clone was seen a few times. The V call is TRBV14, the J call TRBJ1-6; D unclear. The V end lost 1 base, the J end lost 9 bases, and 7 bases lay between the germline ends. The germline CDR1 and CDR2 sequences are SGHDN and FVKESK. The CDR3 totals 13 residues. This CDR3 reads CASSQAGGSPLHF. The CDR3 DNA is TGTGCCAGCAGCCAAGCGGGAGGTTCACCCCTCCACTTT.

The chain combines TRBV6-5 with TRBJ2-1; the match to TRBD2 covers 8 bases. Germline values: CDR1 MNHEY, CDR2 SVGAGI. V dropped 4 bases and J dropped 5; count of bases not matched to a gene: 10. The CDR3 is 16 residues long. The CDR3 reads CASSSVGAGVNNEQFF. The CDR3 DNA follows: TGTGCCAGCAGTTCCGTGGGAGCGGGGGTCAACAATGAGCAGTTCTTC.

V is TRBV30 and J is TRBJ2-7, with TRBD1 matching 10 bases. V shed 5 bases, J shed 3 bases, and the junction held 4 bases outside the gene matches. The CDR3 totals 13 residues. Germline CDR1 is GTSNPN and CDR2 is SVGIG (reference sequence). CDR3 loop: CAWGQGGIYEQYF. The CDR3 DNA sequence: TGTGCCTGGGGACAGGGGGGGATCTACGAGCAGTACTTC.

V gene TRBV4-2 combines with J gene TRBJ1-6; 7 bases are a match to TRBD1. Germline V gene data show CDR1 as LGHNA and CDR2 as YNFKEQ. The ends lost 0 bases at V and 0 bases at J; junction bases unmatched: 2. The CDR3 sequence is 17 residues long. The chain's CDR3 is CASSQDDRASYNSPLHF. The CDR3 DNA is TGTGCCAGCAGCCAAGACGACAGGGCCTCCTATAATTCACCCCTCCACTTT.

This clone turned up a few times. V and J are TRBV2 and TRBJ1-2; D unresolved. The CDR3 runs to 12 residues. V was trimmed by 4 bases and J by 2 bases, leaving 5 bases between them. Per the germline V gene, CDR1 is SNHLY and CDR2 is FYNNEI. The CDR3 spells CASSGGNYGYTF. In DNA, the CDR3 is TGTGCCAGCAGTGGAGGGAACTATGGCTACACCTTC.

The chain combines TRBV10-2 with TRBJ1-1; 8 positions agree with TRBD1. This CDR3 spans 14 amino acids. From germline, CDR1 is WSHSY and CDR2 SAAADI. Trimming cost V 4 bases and J 5 bases; bases outside gene matches: 6. CDR3 protein: CASSGTGGGTEAFF. CDR3 sequence (DNA): TGCGCCAGCAGTGGTACAGGGGGAGGAACTGAAGCTTTCTTT.

This chain links TRBV23-1 with TRBJ1-5, with 9 bases lining up with TRBD1. TRBV23-1 is annotated as an ORF whose role is uncertain. The CDR3 covers 15 residues. The J segment lost 4 bases and the V segment lost 7 bases, leaving 8 bases of the junction unmatched. The CDR3 is CASIRTGGFNQPQHF. CDR3 DNA sequence: TGCGCCAGCATCCGTACAGGGGGCTTTAATCAGCCCCAGCATTTT.

The J gene is TRBJ2-3, the V gene TRBV7-9, with 7 bases identical to TRBD2. Trimming took 11 bases from V and 8 from J; bases not matched to a gene: 13. Germline V CDR1 and CDR2: SEHNR, FQNEAQ (reference sequence). The CDR3 loop spans 13 amino acids. The CDR3: CASSGGGVGTQYF. In nucleotides, the CDR3 is TGTGCCTCTAGCGGAGGTGGGGTCGGTACGCAGTATTTT.

The rearrangement joins TRBV5-4 to TRBJ1-1; tentatively, D is TRBD1 (5 bases). CDR3 length equals 16 residues. V was trimmed by 0 bases and J by 3 bases, leaving 15 bases between them. The germline V gene has CDR1 SGHNT and CDR2 YYREEE (reference sequence). The CDR3 loop reads CASSLGGPGPDTEAFF. The CDR3 nucleotides read TGTGCCAGCAGCTTGGGCGGTCCAGGGCCGGACACTGAAGCTTTCTTT.

The chain recombines TRBV5-6 with TRBJ2-5; possibly TRBD2 for D (6 bases). The V gene's germline CDR1 is SGHDT and CDR2 YYEEEE. The CDR3 has 15 residues. Trimming cost V 3 bases and J 4 bases, with 16 bases left between them. CDR3 region: CASSWPGSPGETQYF. CDR3 in DNA: TGTGCCAGCAGCTGGCCCGGGAGCCCGGGAGAGACCCAGTACTTC. Combining the CDR3 with reference TRBV5-6 and TRBJ2-5 gives the whole variable domain DAGVTQSPTHLIKTRGQQVTLRCSPKSGHDTVSWYQQALGQGPQFIFQYYEEEERQRGNFPDRFSGHQFPNYSSELNVNALLLGDSALYLCASSWPGSPGETQYFGPGTRLLVL.

This clone was seen a handful of times. The chain is built from TRBV9 and TRBJ2-3, with 9 bases that match TRBD2. Germline V CDR1 and CDR2: SGDLS, YYNGEE. J was trimmed by 4 bases and V by 2 bases; bases with no gene match: 8. This CDR3 has 16 amino acids. The CDR3 loop is CASSVGNSGGADTQYF. DNA of the CDR3: TGTGCCAGCAGCGTCGGAAATAGCGGGGGAGCAGATACGCAGTATTTT.

This chain links TRBV18 with TRBJ1-1, with TRBD1 matching over 7 bases. From germline, CDR1 is KGHSH and CDR2 LQKENI. J gave up 7 bases and V 2 bases, and 7 bases lay outside the gene matches. This CDR3 is built from 14 residues. The CDR3 nucleotides read TGTGCCAGCTCACCAGTTCAGGGGGGAAGTGAAGCTTTCTTT. Translating it yields CASSPVQGGSEAFF. The full variable domain, rest sourced from reference TRBV18 and TRBJ1-1, is NAGVMQNPRHLVRRRGQEARLRCSPMKGHSHVYWYRQLPEEGLKFMVYLQKENIIDESGMPKERFSAEFPKEGPSILRIQQVVRGDSAAYFCASSPVQGGSEAFFGQGTRLTVV.

The chain employs TRBV29-1 and TRBJ1-1; D remains ambiguous. The CDR3 length is 13 residues. The V and J ends lost 5 bases and 8 bases respectively, with 18 bases between them. The germline CDR1 and CDR2 sequences are SQVTM and ANQGSEA. CDR3 sequence (DNA): TGCAGCGTTCAGAGACATCTTCCTGACGAAGCTTTCTTT. It is translated as CSVQRHLPDEAFF. Drawing the rest from reference TRBV29-1 and TRBJ1-1, the complete variable domain is SAVISQKPSRDICQRGTSLTIQCQVDSQVTMMFWYRQQPGQSLTLIATANQGSEATYESGFVIDKFPISRPNLTFSTLTVSNMSPEDSSIYLCSVQRHLPDEAFFGQGTRLTVV.